Listed here are 24 T cell receptor beta chains from one sample, sequenced in a study of OX40 agonist ivuxolimab in advanced cancers. Using immunoSEQ multiplex PCR, the repertoire was profiled, and TCRdb retains in-frame clones only, with some absent. The sample consists of tens of thousands of clones, 88% of them appearing once. The sample in question was CD4+ or CD8+ T cells sorted from blood, obtained in a trial of the OX40 agonist ivuxolimab. The source of these receptors is an adult with an advanced solid tumor such as melanoma, head and neck, liver or kidney cancer.

V is TRBV5-4 and J is TRBJ1-2; D gene unclear. Deletions cut 4 bases from V and 6 bases from J, with 19 bases between. The germline CDR1 and CDR2 sequences are SGHNT and YYREEE (reference sequence). This CDR3 is 15 amino acids long. The CDR3 nucleotides are TGTGCCAGCAGCCAAGATGGGTCACCCTATAATGGCTACACCTTC. Translation gives CASSQDGSPYNGYTF.

In its sample, this clone was seen once. This chain links TRBV9 with TRBJ2-7, with D possibly called TRBD1 or TRBD2 (5 bases each). Trimming took 0 bases from V and 6 from J, leaving 16 bases between them. This CDR3 region has 15 residues. The germline gives CDR1 SGDLS, CDR2 YYNGEE. The chain's CDR3 is CASSVDGAGRGEQYF. CDR3 bases: TGTGCCAGCAGCGTAGACGGGGCAGGTCGTGGCGAGCAGTACTTC. Filled out from reference TRBV9 and TRBJ2-7, the complete variable domain reads DSGVTQTPKHLITATGQRVTLRCSPRSGDLSVYWYQQSLDQGLQFLIQYYNGEERAKGNILERFSAQQFPDLHSELNLSSLELGDSALYFCASSVDGAGRGEQYFGPGTRLTVT.

The chain joins TRBV6-6 to TRBJ1-1; D call uncertain. In germline, CDR1 is MNHNY, CDR2 SVGAGI (reference sequence). Trimming took 3 bases from V and 5 from J, leaving 7 bases between them. CDR3 length: 12 amino acids. CDR3 protein: CASSYGLTEAFF. The DNA of the CDR3 is TGTGCCAGCAGTTATGGGCTAACTGAAGCTTTCTTT.

This clone was seen a single time. The rearrangement uses TRBV6-1 and TRBJ1-5; D is unclear. V shed 5 bases and J shed 2 bases, with 10 bases lying between them. CDR3 length: 14 residues. Germline V gives CDR1 MNHNS, CDR2 SASEGT. The CDR3 DNA sequence: TGTGCCAGCAGTACGAGCGGGGGCAATCAGCCCCAGCATTTT. It is translated as CASSTSGGNQPQHF.

This clone was counted a single time. The chain joins TRBV5-4 to TRBJ2-1; D perhaps matches TRBD2 (6 bases). Germline lookup yields CDR1 SGHNT and CDR2 YYREEE (reference sequence). The CDR3 contains 14 residues. With 2 bases removed from V and 6 bases from J, the gap between germline ends came to 12 bases. Written as DNA, the CDR3 is TGTGCCAGCAGCTTACCCCTGGGAGGCAATGAGCAGTTCTTC. The encoded protein is CASSLPLGGNEQFF.

V gene TRBV5-8 combines with J gene TRBJ2-7; TRBD1 agrees at 7 bases. With V trimmed by 4 bases and J by 0 bases, 4 bases remained unmatched. This CDR3 region has 14 residues. Germline CDR1 SGHTS, CDR2 YDEGEE. The CDR3 protein is CASSPRDSSYEQYF. The CDR3 DNA reads as TGTGCCAGCAGCCCGAGGGACAGCTCCTACGAGCAGTACTTC.

This clone was seen once. The chain recombines TRBV7-8 with TRBJ1-3, with D hard to call. In germline, CDR1 is SGHVS, CDR2 FQNEAQ. There are 16 residues in the CDR3. The V end lost 0 bases, the J end lost 1 base, and 10 bases lay between the germline ends. CDR3 amino acids: CASSLARQLSGNTIYF. Here the CDR3 DNA reads TGTGCCAGCAGCTTAGCACGTCAGCTGTCTGGAAACACCATATATTTT.

V is TRBV4-1 and J is TRBJ1-1; 8 bases line up with TRBD1. The J segment lost 9 bases and the V segment lost 4 bases, leaving 7 bases of the junction unmatched. Looked up from germline, CDR1 is MGHRA and CDR2 is YSYEKL. There are 13 residues in the CDR3. CDR3 sequence reads: CASSRAQGGQAFF. DNA for the CDR3: TGCGCCAGCAGCCGCGCACAGGGGGGACAAGCTTTCTTT.

This clone came up once. The J gene is TRBJ2-1, the V gene TRBV7-6; possibly TRBD2 for D (6 bases). This CDR3 region has 13 residues. Germline V CDR1 and CDR2: SGHVS, FNYEAQ. The V end lost 2 bases, the J end lost 8 bases, and 10 bases lay between the germline ends. CDR3 bases: TGTGCCAGCAGCTTACGGGGGACCTATGAGCAGTTCTTC. Encoded protein: CASSLRGTYEQFF.

The rearrangement links TRBV27 to TRBJ1-2, with D tentatively TRBD1 (5 bases). The CDR3 covers 13 residues. The ends were cut back, 3 bases at V and 6 bases at J, with 11 bases in the middle. CDR1 is MNHEY, CDR2 SMNVEV, per germline (reference sequence). CDR3 protein: CASSFGRADGYTF. The CDR3 DNA is TGTGCCAGCAGTTTCGGCAGGGCGGATGGCTACACCTTC.

This sequence joins TRBV10-2 and TRBJ2-2, with D perhaps TRBD1 or TRBD2 (5 bases each). CDR1 is WSHSY, CDR2 SAAADI, per germline. V shed 8 bases and J shed 6 bases, with 13 bases lying between them. This CDR3 comprises 13 residues. The CDR3 loop reads CASDGMGAGELFF. The CDR3 DNA sequence: TGCGCCAGCGATGGGATGGGGGCCGGGGAGCTGTTTTTT.

The chain combines TRBV29-1 with TRBJ2-1; 11 bases are shared with TRBD2. CDR3 size: 14 residues. Germline loops: CDR1 SQVTM, CDR2 ANQGSEA. J gave up 3 bases and V 4 bases, and 2 bases lay outside the gene matches. Written as DNA, the CDR3 is TGCAGCGTTGTAGCGGGAGGGGACTACAATGAGCAGTTCTTC. It encodes CSVVAGGDYNEQFF.

This clone appeared once. The chain employs TRBV4-1 and TRBJ1-2, with D uncertain. From germline, CDR1 is MGHRA and CDR2 YSYEKL. The CDR3 has 16 amino acids. Trimming took 4 bases from V and 4 from J, leaving 19 bases between them. CDR3 loop: CASSPRMDFTGYGYTF. As DNA, the CDR3 is TGCGCCAGCAGCCCCCGGATGGACTTCACCGGCTATGGCTACACCTTC.

The chain is built from TRBV7-9 and TRBJ2-7; D is possibly TRBD2 (6 bases). This CDR3 has 15 amino acids. Germline-derived CDR1 and CDR2 are SEHNR and FQNEAQ (reference sequence). V dropped 5 bases and J dropped 0 bases, with 14 bases sitting between them. This CDR3 is CASSQIPTSSYEQYF. In DNA form, the CDR3 reads TGTGCCAGCAGCCAGATACCGACTAGCTCCTACGAGCAGTACTTC.

This chain connects TRBV10-1 to TRBJ2-1; 10 nucleotides line up with TRBD2. After removal of 5 bases from V and 10 bases from J, the junction contained 11 bases not matched to a gene. The CDR3 has 15 residues. The germline V gene has CDR1 WNHNN and CDR2 SYGVQD (reference sequence). The CDR3 DNA reads TGCGCCAGCAGTCGGGGCCCAGCGGGGGGGCCGGAGCAGTTCTTC. This codes for CASSRGPAGGPEQFF.

V is TRBV18 and J is TRBJ2-1, with 12 bases identical to TRBD1. This CDR3 comprises 16 residues. Germline lookup yields CDR1 KGHSH and CDR2 LQKENI. Trimming removed 6 bases from V and 8 bases from J; junction bases left unmatched: 11. The CDR3 spells CASSPSTGQGADEQFF. The CDR3 DNA sequence: TGTGCCAGCTCGCCTTCTACGGGACAGGGGGCCGATGAGCAGTTCTTC.

This clone has only one observation. J is TRBJ2-7 and V is TRBV9; D gene uncertain. V gave up 0 bases and J gave up 5 bases, with 15 bases separating them. The germline V gene has CDR1 SGDLS and CDR2 YYNGEE. The CDR3 spans 15 residues. CDR3: CASSVEGSPYDEQYF. Written as DNA, the CDR3 is TGTGCCAGCAGCGTAGAGGGCAGCCCGTACGACGAGCAGTACTTC. Drawing the rest from reference TRBV9 and TRBJ2-7, the complete variable domain is DSGVTQTPKHLITATGQRVTLRCSPRSGDLSVYWYQQSLDQGLQFLIQYYNGEERAKGNILERFSAQQFPDLHSELNLSSLELGDSALYFCASSVEGSPYDEQYFGPGTRLTVT.

V and J are TRBV6-5 and TRBJ1-1; D perhaps matches TRBD1 (6 bases). CDR3 size: 13 residues. Trimming shortened V by 0 bases and J by 6 bases, and 8 bases separated the two germline ends. Germline lookup yields CDR1 MNHEY and CDR2 SVGAGI. The CDR3 loop reads CASSYSKGAEAFF. CDR3 DNA sequence: TGTGCCAGCAGTTACTCGAAGGGGGCTGAAGCTTTCTTT.

The rearrangement links TRBV6-5 to TRBJ1-2; 11 bases fit TRBD1. The V segment lost 2 bases and the J segment 8 bases; nucleotides outside the gene matches: 7. CDR1 MNHEY and CDR2 SVGAGI come from the germline V gene. CDR3 length: 15 amino acids. This CDR3 is CASSYNGQGASGYTF. In DNA form, the CDR3 reads TGTGCCAGCAGTTACAACGGACAGGGGGCTAGCGGCTACACCTTC.

The chain carries TRBV15 and TRBJ1-5; D uncertain. This CDR3 contains 13 residues. The V gene's germline CDR1 is LNHNV and CDR2 YYDKDF (reference sequence). Trimming removed 4 bases from V and 6 bases from J, with 10 bases in between. The CDR3 spells CATSTLRLQPQHF. The DNA of the CDR3 is TGTGCCACCAGCACCCTTCGTCTTCAGCCCCAGCATTTT.

J is TRBJ1-1 and V is TRBV7-9, with TRBD1 matching 8 bases. The CDR3 totals 14 residues. The V segment lost 4 bases and the J segment 4 bases; nucleotides outside the gene matches: 5. In germline, CDR1 is SEHNR, CDR2 FQNEAQ (reference sequence). The DNA for the CDR3 is TGTGCCAGCAGCTCGGACAGGGCTATCACTGAAGCTTTCTTT. It codes for CASSSDRAITEAFF.

This chain connects TRBV6-5 to TRBJ2-3; D perhaps matches TRBD2 (5 bases). The germline V gene has CDR1 MNHEY and CDR2 SVGAGI. CDR3 length equals 15 residues. V was shortened by 2 bases and J by 4 bases, with 13 bases between the two germline ends. The CDR3 loop is CASSYAGAGADTQYF. CDR3 sequence (DNA): TGTGCCAGCAGTTACGCGGGTGCCGGAGCAGATACGCAGTATTTT.

V and J are TRBV14 and TRBJ2-3; D is undetermined. Trimming took 1 base from V and 2 from J, leaving 10 bases between them. The CDR3 has 15 residues. The germline CDR1 and CDR2 sequences are SGHDN and FVKESK. CDR3 in DNA: TGTGCCAGCAGCCAAGGACTCTCGTACACAGATACGCAGTATTTT. Protein product: CASSQGLSYTDTQYF.

This clone counts as medium-sized. The V call is TRBV7-9, the J call TRBJ2-7; no definite D call. Germline V lookup: CDR1 SEHNR, CDR2 FQNEAQ (reference sequence). This CDR3 is built from 14 residues. V dropped 1 base and J dropped 5 bases, with 12 bases sitting between them. The CDR3 DNA follows: TGTGCCAGCAGCTTAGGTCACTCTTCGGACGAGCAGTACTTC. Translation gives CASSLGHSSDEQYF.